One and the same sample provided the 32 T cell receptor beta chains below, sequenced in a study of blood T cell repertoires in COVID-19. Libraries were prepared by immunoSEQ multiplex PCR; TCRdb keeps only in-frame clonotypes and omits some of them. The repertoire has under 300,000 clones, about 86% of them found once; the top ten carry 6.2%. The sample comprised peripheral blood. The receptors shown here come from a man aged 55 to 70 with acute or convalescent COVID-19.

This clone was counted once. The chain carries TRBV19 and TRBJ1-2, with unresolved D. Trimming pared 3 bases from V and 4 bases from J, leaving 12 bases between. This CDR3 is built from 14 residues. Germline values: CDR1 LNHDA, CDR2 SQIVND (reference sequence). CDR3 in DNA: TGTGCCAGTAGTATGGTGCGGGGAGGCTATGGCTACACCTTC. Protein product: CASSMVRGGYGYTF.

The genes are TRBV13 and TRBJ1-6, with D uncertain. The length of the CDR3 is 14 residues. Trimming left V 1 base short and J 7 bases short, with 8 bases between. CDR1 and CDR2 from the germline V gene are PRHDT and FYEKMQ (reference sequence). The CDR3 DNA reads as TGTGCCAGCAGCTTAGACAGAATCAATTCACCCCTCCACTTT. Its translation is CASSLDRINSPLHF.

This chain links TRBV7-2 with TRBJ2-2; the match to TRBD1 covers 8 bases. Germline V gene lookup returns CDR1 SGHTA and CDR2 FQGNSA. The CDR3 is 16 amino acids. The V segment lost 4 bases and the J segment 7 bases; nucleotides outside the gene matches: 11. In nucleotides, the CDR3 is TGTGCCAGCAGCTCGGAGGGACAGGCGGCGGGCGGGGAGCTGTTTTTT. Its protein product is CASSSEGQAAGGELFF.

V usage is TRBV9 and J usage is TRBJ1-2, with 7 bases fitting TRBD1. Germline trimming cut 0 bases from V and 6 bases from J; bases unmatched to any gene: 11. The CDR3 has 16 residues. Germline V gene lookup returns CDR1 SGDLS and CDR2 YYNGEE. The CDR3 DNA sequence: TGTGCCAGCAGCGTAGCCCTAGAGGGGGCGCGCAATGGCTACACCTTC. This gives the protein CASSVALEGARNGYTF.

V usage is TRBV9 and J usage is TRBJ2-5, with TRBD1 identical over 7 bases. V lost 3 bases and J lost 2; bases outside the gene matches: 7. Germline CDR1 and CDR2: SGDLS and YYNGEE. This CDR3 is built from 15 residues. The CDR3: CASSGDSLGQETQYF. CDR3 DNA: TGTGCCAGCAGCGGGGACAGTCTGGGGCAAGAGACCCAGTACTTC. Full variable domain (remainder filled in from reference TRBV9 and TRBJ2-5): DSGVTQTPKHLITATGQRVTLRCSPRSGDLSVYWYQQSLDQGLQFLIQYYNGEERAKGNILERFSAQQFPDLHSELNLSSLELGDSALYFCASSGDSLGQETQYFGPGTRLLVL.

The rearrangement uses TRBV15 and TRBJ2-7; 7 nucleotides match TRBD1. With V trimmed by 1 base and J by 4 bases, 7 bases remained unmatched. The CDR3 has 15 residues. The germline V gene encodes CDR1 LNHNV and CDR2 YYDKDF (reference sequence). This CDR3 reads CATSRARDSAYEQYF. The CDR3 bases are TGTGCCACCAGCAGAGCCCGGGACAGCGCATACGAGCAGTACTTC.

V and J are TRBV10-1 and TRBJ2-7; 7 bases match TRBD2. V trimming: 4 bases; J trimming: 0 bases; junction bases outside the gene matches: 0. Germline CDR1 is WNHNN and CDR2 is SYGVQD (reference sequence). The CDR3 contains 13 residues. DNA for the CDR3: TGCGCCAGCAGTGGGGACTACTCCTACGAGCAGTACTTC. Protein: CASSGDYSYEQYF.

The chain has TRBV6-5 and TRBJ2-1, with D maybe TRBD1 (6 bases). Deletions cut 0 bases from V and 9 bases from J, with 18 bases between. The germline gives CDR1 MNHEY, CDR2 SVGAGI. The CDR3 totals 16 residues. The CDR3 DNA is TGTGCCAGCAGTTACTCAGGACACCGGACAGCGCGTGAGCAGTTCTTC. This codes for CASSYSGHRTAREQFF.

The CDR3 bases are TGCGCCAGCAGCCAAAAGACGGGGGGCACTGAAGCTTTCTTT. It yields the protein CASSQKTGGTEAFF. This chain joins TRBV4-3 and TRBJ1-1, with D perhaps matching TRBD1 (5 bases). The germline V gene encodes CDR1 LGHNA and CDR2 YSLEER. The CDR3 totals 14 residues. V shed 2 bases and J shed 4 bases, with 11 bases lying between them.

The rearrangement links TRBV7-8 to TRBJ2-7; TRBD2 aligns across 13 bases. Germline lookup yields CDR1 SGHVS and CDR2 FQNEAQ. Trimming cost V 1 base and J 6 bases; bases outside gene matches: 9. The CDR3 runs 17 residues. The CDR3 spells CASSLGTSGSNIGEQYF. CDR3 bases: TGTGCCAGCAGCTTAGGGACTAGCGGGAGTAACATAGGCGAGCAGTACTTC.

This chain joins TRBV7-2 and TRBJ2-3, with 11 bases fitting TRBD1. This CDR3 spans 17 amino acids. Germline V gene lookup returns CDR1 SGHTA and CDR2 FQGNSA. With 2 bases clipped from V and 4 bases from J, the junction kept 8 bases outside the gene matches. CDR3 in amino acids: CASSLLGQGAVPDTQYF. The CDR3 DNA is TGTGCCAGCAGCTTACTCGGACAGGGGGCCGTCCCAGATACGCAGTATTTT.

V is TRBV19 and J is TRBJ1-2, with D perhaps TRBD1 (5 bases). The CDR3 contains 16 residues. Trimming pared 5 bases from V and 6 bases from J, leaving 22 bases between. CDR1 is LNHDA, CDR2 SQIVND, per germline (reference sequence). This CDR3 is CASSHANTAGFDGYTF. The CDR3 DNA is TGTGCCAGTAGTCACGCAAACACGGCAGGGTTCGATGGCTACACCTTC. The whole variable domain, filled in from reference TRBV19 and TRBJ1-2, reads DGGITQSPKYLFRKEGQNVTLSCEQNLNHDAMYWYRQDPGQGLRLIYYSQIVNDFQKGDIAEGYSVSREKKESFPLTVTSAQKNPTAFYLCASSHANTAGFDGYTFGSGTRLTVV.

This chain connects TRBV4-3 to TRBJ2-1; no clear D gene. Trimming pared 3 bases from V and 7 bases from J, leaving 22 bases between. The CDR3 covers 17 residues. Per germline, CDR1 LGHNA and CDR2 YSLEER. The CDR3 region has the DNA TGCGCCAGCAGCCATACTCCAGCATTGTCGGGTTCTAATGAGCAGTTCTTC. This sequence encodes CASSHTPALSGSNEQFF.

The chain employs TRBV30 and TRBJ1-5, with TRBD1 identical over 7 bases. The germline V gene encodes CDR1 GTSNPN and CDR2 SVGIG (reference sequence). J was trimmed by 4 bases and V by 1 base; bases with no gene match: 4. CDR3 length equals 14 residues. This CDR3 reads CAWSEGATNQPQHF. The CDR3 DNA reads TGTGCCTGGAGTGAGGGGGCTACTAATCAGCCCCAGCATTTT.

This clone came up once. J is TRBJ2-2 and V is TRBV19; D may be TRBD1 (6 bases). From germline, CDR1 is LNHDA and CDR2 SQIVND (reference sequence). The germline V and J ends were trimmed by 7 bases and 4 bases, with 13 bases remaining between them. This CDR3 is built from 14 residues. The DNA of the CDR3 is TGTGCCAGTACTCTAGGGGGTGTCACCGGGGAGCTGTTTTTT. Translation: CASTLGGVTGELFF.

V usage is TRBV9 and J usage is TRBJ2-5; TRBD2 matches 7 bases. The CDR3 is 15 amino acids. J lost 5 bases, V lost 4 bases, and 11 bases had no gene match. The germline V gene encodes CDR1 SGDLS and CDR2 YYNGEE. This CDR3 reads CASSLQAGKVETQYF. Here the CDR3 DNA reads TGTGCCAGCAGCCTCCAAGCGGGAAAGGTGGAGACCCAGTACTTC.

The chain employs TRBV28 and TRBJ2-1; possible D gene TRBD2, 6 bases. The V gene lost 5 bases and the J gene lost 2 bases, with 10 bases spanning the gap. This CDR3 contains 14 residues. Looked up from germline, CDR1 is MDHEN and CDR2 is SYDVKM. The CDR3 DNA reads TGTGCCAGCAGTAGCGGGCAGACCTACAATGAGCAGTTCTTC. Translated, it gives CASSSGQTYNEQFF.

The V call is TRBV5-4, the J call TRBJ1-2; TRBD1 might be the D (5 bases). Germline CDR1 reads SGHNT; CDR2 reads YYREEE (reference sequence). This CDR3 has 15 amino acids. Trimming stripped 3 bases from V and 0 bases from J, with 12 bases between. This CDR3 is CASSSPTETNYGYTF. The CDR3 DNA sequence: TGTGCCAGCAGCTCCCCGACAGAGACTAACTATGGCTACACCTTC.

The V and J genes are TRBV5-6 and TRBJ2-3; 8 bases fit TRBD2. Germline assignment: CDR1 SGHDT and CDR2 YYEEEE. V shed 4 bases and J 5 bases; nucleotides not matched to a gene: 6. CDR3 size: 14 residues. The CDR3 loop reads CASSRRGEGDTQYF. CDR3 in DNA: TGTGCCAGCAGCCGGCGGGGGGAGGGAGATACGCAGTATTTT.

This clone came up a few times. The rearrangement joins TRBV7-9 to TRBJ1-3; D gene ambiguous. V was pared by 2 bases and J by 0 bases, with 8 bases between. The CDR3 consists of 15 residues. Germline values: CDR1 SEHNR, CDR2 FQNEAQ (reference sequence). CDR3 region: CASSLLASSGNTIYF. The CDR3 region has the DNA TGTGCCAGCAGCTTACTGGCATCCTCTGGAAACACCATATATTTT.

Only one count was recorded for this clone. The chain uses TRBV11-3 and TRBJ1-4; perhaps TRBD1 as D (6 bases). Germline assignment: CDR1 SGHNT and CDR2 YENEEA. The CDR3 totals 16 residues. V was shortened by 4 bases and J by 6 bases, with 18 bases between the two germline ends. The CDR3 is CASSSARRGGDEKLFF. The CDR3 DNA sequence: TGTGCCAGCAGCTCCGCGAGGAGGGGGGGAGATGAAAAACTGTTTTTT.

J is TRBJ2-3 and V is TRBV4-2, with 7 positions matching TRBD2. J lost 6 bases, V lost 2 bases, and 20 bases had no gene match. CDR3 size: 19 residues. Germline V CDR1 and CDR2: LGHNA, YNFKEQ. CDR3 sequence (DNA): TGTGCCAGCAGCCAATATAATAGAGGGGTAGCGGGTGGGAGGGATACGCAGTATTTT. Protein: CASSQYNRGVAGGRDTQYF.

The V and J genes are TRBV30 and TRBJ2-7; D perhaps matches TRBD1 (5 bases). CDR3 size: 14 residues. Per the germline V gene, CDR1 is GTSNPN and CDR2 is SVGIG (reference sequence). The germline V and J ends were trimmed by 0 bases and 9 bases, with 18 bases remaining between them. The DNA for the CDR3 is TGTGCCTGGAGTGTACAAGGTAAGGGGCCGGGGCAGTACTTC. Protein: CAWSVQGKGPGQYF. The entire variable domain, with the rest obtained from reference TRBV30 and TRBJ2-7, is as follows: SQTIHQWPATLVQPVGSPLSLECTVEGTSNPNLYWYRQAAGRGLQLLFYSVGIGQISSEVPQNLSASRPQDRQFILSSKKLLLSDSGFYLCAWSVQGKGPGQYFGPGTRLTVT.

The V call is TRBV30, the J call TRBJ2-3, with 8 bases fitting TRBD2. Per the germline V gene, CDR1 is GTSNPN and CDR2 is SVGIG (reference sequence). This CDR3 is built from 14 residues. The junction had 0 bases not matched to a gene; V was cut back by 1 base and J by 0 bases. The CDR3 sequence: CAWSGGRSTDTQYF. CDR3 coding DNA: TGTGCCTGGAGTGGCGGGAGGAGCACAGATACGCAGTATTTT.

The chain links TRBV4-3 to TRBJ2-1; 7 positions match TRBD1. CDR3 length equals 14 residues. CDR1 is LGHNA and CDR2 is YSLEER in the germline V gene. The ends lost 4 bases at V and 5 bases at J; junction bases unmatched: 5. In DNA, the CDR3 is TGCGCCAGCAGCCGGAGAGACAGGGACAATGAGCAGTTCTTC. This codes for CASSRRDRDNEQFF.

The rearrangement uses TRBV18 and TRBJ2-7; perhaps TRBD2 as D (5 bases). Germline V gene lookup returns CDR1 KGHSH and CDR2 LQKENI. The CDR3 sequence is 15 residues long. The V gene lost 3 bases and the J gene lost 3 bases, with 15 bases spanning the gap. The CDR3 DNA follows: TGTGCCAGCTCACCTAGCGCGGTCGAGGGCTACGAGCAGTACTTC. Translated: CASSPSAVEGYEQYF.

The rearrangement joins TRBV11-3 to TRBJ2-7; 7 bases align to TRBD2. In germline, CDR1 is SGHNT, CDR2 YENEEA. With 1 base clipped from V and 5 bases from J, the junction kept 8 bases outside the gene matches. The CDR3 loop spans 15 amino acids. This CDR3 is CASSLALRENHEQYF. The CDR3 DNA reads as TGTGCCAGCAGCTTAGCCTTGCGGGAGAACCACGAGCAGTACTTC.

V gene TRBV5-1 combines with J gene TRBJ2-3, with 10 bases aligning to TRBD2. Germline CDR1 and CDR2: SGHRS and YFSETQ. The CDR3 consists of 16 residues. J was trimmed by 0 bases and V by 2 bases; bases with no gene match: 3. In nucleotides, the CDR3 is TGCGCCAGCAGCTTACGGACTAGCGGTAGCACAGATACGCAGTATTTT. Translating it yields CASSLRTSGSTDTQYF.

The rearrangement uses TRBV10-3 and TRBJ2-5; 7 nucleotides match TRBD2. Per the germline V gene, CDR1 is ENHRY and CDR2 is SYGVKD. V lost 10 bases, J lost 5 bases, and 10 bases stayed unmatched. This CDR3 is built from 13 residues. The CDR3 DNA follows: TGTGCCACCCAGCTGGGGGGAGGGGAGACCCAGTACTTC. Residues: CATQLGGGETQYF.

The rearrangement joins TRBV14 to TRBJ1-2; D perhaps matches TRBD1 (5 bases). V lost 1 base and J lost 3, with 9 bases in between. Germline loops: CDR1 SGHDN, CDR2 FVKESK. The CDR3 length is 14 residues. In DNA, the CDR3 is TGTGCCAGCAGCCAAGTTGCCAGGGACTATGGCTACACCTTC. Translated, it gives CASSQVARDYGYTF. Looking up the rest from reference TRBV14 and TRBJ1-2 gives the full variable domain: EAGVTQFPSHSVIEKGQTVTLRCDPISGHDNLYWYRRVMGKEIKFLLHFVKESKQDESGMPNNRFLAERTGGTYSTLKVQPAELEDSGVYFCASSQVARDYGYTFGSGTRLTVV.

The chain carries TRBV14 and TRBJ2-7, with 8 bases that match TRBD2. V lost 4 bases, J lost 0 bases, and 5 bases stayed unmatched. The CDR3 extends over 15 amino acids. The germline gives CDR1 SGHDN, CDR2 FVKESK. CDR3 sequence: CASSLTSGSSYEQYF. CDR3 DNA sequence: TGTGCCAGCAGCCTGACAAGCGGGAGCTCCTACGAGCAGTACTTC. Based on the CDR3 plus reference TRBV14 and TRBJ2-7, the full variable domain is EAGVTQFPSHSVIEKGQTVTLRCDPISGHDNLYWYRRVMGKEIKFLLHFVKESKQDESGMPNNRFLAERTGGTYSTLKVQPAELEDSGVYFCASSLTSGSSYEQYFGPGTRLTVT.

The chain couples TRBV6-5 to TRBJ2-5; tentative D call: TRBD2 (6 bases). CDR1 MNHEY and CDR2 SVGAGI come from the germline V gene. The V and J ends lost 8 bases and 5 bases respectively, with 12 bases between them. The CDR3 runs to 12 residues. The CDR3 DNA follows: TGTGCCAGCCTGAGGGCGGGGGAGACCCAGTACTTC. It specifies CASLRAGETQYF.